Given below is one T cell receptor (beta chain) in context. Its antigen is unidentified. The data were taken from a study of response to subunit inactivated influenza vaccine. TCRdb reprocessed the RT-PCR reads via MiXCR and lists one record per CDR3 protein. Altogether hundreds of thousands of distinct CDR3 sequences are present, about 14% being singletons, with the ten largest covering 6.5% to 8%. Broader study findings: Authors suggested each seasonal influenza vaccination recruits few new T cells.

The receptor comes from a man in his fifties who received an inactivated influenza vaccine. The material was PBMCs from blood, obtained about 14 days before vaccination.

This CDR3 is CSARLGQKVSYEQYF. Written as DNA, the CDR3 is TGCAGTGCCCGACTCGGGCAGAAAGTCTCCTACGAGCAGTACTTC. The gene calls are TRBV20-1 and TRBJ2-7; D gene ambiguous. This CDR3 is 15 amino acids long. Germline loops: CDR1 DFQATT, CDR2 SNEGSKA (reference sequence). Trimming shortened V by 6 bases and J by 0 bases, and 18 bases separated the two germline ends.